This TCR beta chain is from a study of control samples from healthy donors and cancer patients. As concerns this clone: The same CDR3 arises from other DNA sequences in this sample as well.

Data came from immunoSEQ multiplex PCR; TCRdb stores just in-frame clones and leaves some out. The repertoire holds 150,000 to 200,000 clones, with around 94% as singletons. With 4 bases removed from V and 6 bases from J, the gap between germline ends came to 9 bases. Germline V gives CDR1 SGHRS, CDR2 YFSETQ. CDR3 length equals 12 residues. The chain carries TRBV5-1 and TRBJ2-3; D is unclear. The clonotype was recovered from a man between 60 and 75 years old with colorectal cancer. The sequenced sample was PBMCs. This chain's CDR3 is CASSPDTDTQYF. CDR3 coding DNA: TGCGCCAGCAGCCCTGACACGGATACGCAGTATTTT.